Sequencing of this T cell receptor beta chain was carried out in a study of T cells after yellow fever vaccination. General observations from the study: Detected again after the booster were most primary-vaccination clones, at 96% CD4 and 70% to 90% CD8. Abundant clonotypes from the bulk population could contaminate FACS-sorted repertoires.

This clonotype was detected a few times. Its antigen is as yet unknown. Template switching with 5'RACE generated the TCR cDNA and added a universal primer site and UMIs. TCRdb processed the 5' RACE reads anew with MiXCR; each CDR3 protein has one entry. This sample has around 590,000 distinct CDR3 sequences; about 12% occur once, and the top ten carry more than 13%. The sequence derives from a man aged 25 to 40 who received the YFV17D yellow fever vaccine. The material was PBMCs, obtained on the day of the yellow fever booster vaccination.

Written as DNA, the CDR3 is TGCGCCAGCAGCCAAGCGACTAGCGGGAGCGACGAGCAGTACTTC. The encoded protein is CASSQATSGSDEQYF. This rearrangement joins TRBV4-3 to TRBJ2-7, with 12 nucleotides matching TRBD2. CDR1 and CDR2 from the germline V gene are LGHNA and YSLEER. V dropped 1 base and J dropped 5; count of bases not matched to a gene: 3. This CDR3 region has 15 residues.